A single sample is the source of the 2 T cell receptor beta chains below, sequenced in a study of T cells in Graves' hyperthyroidism and ophthalmopathy. RNA transcripts yielded amplified TCR beta CDR3 regions. The HTBI set primed first-round TCR CDR3 RT-PCR. Using its own MiXCR run on the multiplex PCR reads, TCRdb lists one record per CDR3 protein. The table records around 290,000 distinct CDR3 sequences, 10% to 15% of them present only once. The material sequenced was blood. The receptors stem from a woman aged 30 to 39 with Graves' hyperthyroidism that later progressed to Graves' ophthalmopathy.

This clonotype has only a few counts. One base away lies a much larger clone, so this may be a sequencing read error. V usage is TRBV20-1 and J usage is TRBJ2-1; D may be TRBD2 (5 bases). This CDR3 contains 15 residues. Germline CDR1 DFQATT, CDR2 SNEGSKA (reference sequence). Trimming shortened V by 6 bases and J by 3 bases, and 18 bases separated the two germline ends. The CDR3 spells CSAVSAAVSYNEQFF. In DNA form, the CDR3 reads TGCAGTGCAGTCTCTGCAGCGGTGAGCTACAATGAGCAGTTCTTC.

This clonotype was seen repeatedly, ten times or more. The V call is TRBV30, the J call TRBJ2-7, with D possibly being TRBD2 (6 bases). The ends were cut back, 2 bases at V and 0 bases at J, with 11 bases in the middle. Germline assignment: CDR1 GTSNPN and CDR2 SVGIG (reference sequence). The CDR3 is 14 amino acids. The chain's CDR3 is CAWSFGSGSYEQYF. In nucleotides, the CDR3 is TGTGCCTGGAGTTTCGGTAGCGGCTCCTACGAGCAGTACTTC.